These 30 T cell receptor beta chains were sequenced from one sample in a study of cytomegalovirus exposure and HLA in healthy donors. The study ran its PCR with 60 Vbeta and 13 Jbeta primers. The table came from immunoSEQ multiplex PCR; TCRdb's copy has only in-frame clones and leaves some out. The data show 200,000 or so clones, around 82% seen once. The sample consisted of PBMCs. Receptor source: a boy younger than 18 in good health and CMV-seronegative.

This clone was detected only once. The chain recombines TRBV5-1 with TRBJ2-7; D unresolved. The length of the CDR3 is 15 residues. The V gene lost 0 bases and the J gene lost 0 bases, with 10 bases spanning the gap. Germline loops: CDR1 SGHRS, CDR2 YFSETQ. The DNA of the CDR3 is TGCGCCAGCAGCTTGGTTGCCAGAAGCTCCTACGAGCAGTACTTC. It is translated as CASSLVARSSYEQYF.

This chain connects TRBV28 to TRBJ1-3; D gene ambiguous. V lost 6 bases and J lost 0, with 9 bases in between. Germline assignment: CDR1 MDHEN and CDR2 SYDVKM. This CDR3 is 14 amino acids long. The CDR3 coding sequence is TGTGCCAGCAGCCCAGGATTCTCTGGAAACACCATATATTTT. Its protein product is CASSPGFSGNTIYF. Supplemented by reference TRBV28 and TRBJ1-3, the full variable domain reads DVKVTQSSRYLVKRTGEKVFLECVQDMDHENMFWYRQDPGLGLRLIYFSYDVKMKEKGDIPEGYSVSREKKERFSLILESASTNQTSMYLCASSPGFSGNTIYFGEGSWLTVV.

The chain links TRBV10-3 to TRBJ1-6, with TRBD1 as a possible D gene (5 bases). This CDR3 region has 13 residues. Germline V CDR1 and CDR2: ENHRY, SYGVKD. The CDR3 here is CAHSPGGGTPLHF. In DNA, the CDR3 is TGTGCGCATTCGCCGGGGGGAGGCACACCCCTCCACTTT.

The rearrangement joins TRBV7-2 to TRBJ2-1, with a possible D match to TRBD2 (6 bases). The CDR3 totals 14 residues. V was clipped by 5 bases and J by 1 base, with 9 bases between them. CDR1 and CDR2 from the germline V gene are SGHTA and FQGNSA. In DNA, the CDR3 is TGTGCCAGCAGCCGCGGGGCGTCCTACAATGAGCAGTTCTTC. Amino acid sequence: CASSRGASYNEQFF.

V usage is TRBV5-6 and J usage is TRBJ2-5, with D hard to call. Trimming pared 4 bases from V and 1 base from J, leaving 11 bases between. The CDR3 extends over 14 amino acids. In germline, CDR1 is SGHDT, CDR2 YYEEEE. The CDR3 region has the DNA TGTGCCAGCAGCGGAAGACATCCCCAAGAGACCCAGTACTTC. It encodes CASSGRHPQETQYF.

The chain couples TRBV4-3 to TRBJ2-5; the match to TRBD2 covers 8 bases. The CDR3 totals 17 residues. V lost 0 bases to trimming and J lost 2 bases; unmatched junction nucleotides: 8. The germline gives CDR1 LGHNA, CDR2 YSLEER. CDR3 in DNA: TGCGCCAGCAGCCAAGATGCCAGCGGGGGCCTTCAAGAGACCCAGTACTTC. Protein product: CASSQDASGGLQETQYF.

This chain connects TRBV6-5 to TRBJ1-1, with 7 bases identical to TRBD1. Unmatched junction bases numbered 4, after V lost 2 bases and J lost 4 bases. Germline loops: CDR1 MNHEY, CDR2 SVGAGI. The CDR3 covers 14 residues. As DNA, the CDR3 is TGTGCCAGCAGTTACAGGGGGCCGGGCACTGAAGCTTTCTTT. Its translation: CASSYRGPGTEAFF.

The genes are TRBV9 and TRBJ2-1; 12 bases map to TRBD2. The germline gives CDR1 SGDLS, CDR2 YYNGEE. This CDR3 comprises 15 residues. V trimming: 5 bases; J trimming: 6 bases; junction bases outside the gene matches: 6. In DNA form, the CDR3 reads TGTGCCAGCAGTCTCGGACTAGCGGGGAGCAATGAGCAGTTCTTC. Translating gives CASSLGLAGSNEQFF.

The chain has TRBV11-2 and TRBJ2-5, with 11 bases lining up with TRBD1. Germline V lookup: CDR1 SGHAT, CDR2 FQNNGV. This CDR3 region has 16 residues. J was trimmed by 1 base and V by 6 bases; bases with no gene match: 7. For the CDR3, the DNA is TGTGCCAGCAGAAGACCGGGACAGGGGGTCCAAGAGACCCAGTACTTC. It translates to CASRRPGQGVQETQYF.

This chain connects TRBV19 to TRBJ2-2, with D possibly TRBD1 on 6 matching bases. CDR1 and CDR2 from the germline V gene are LNHDA and SQIVND (reference sequence). The CDR3 contains 14 residues. V lost 6 bases and J 4 bases, leaving 12 bases between the germline ends. This CDR3 is CASRQGIFTGELFF. The CDR3 DNA follows: TGTGCCAGTAGACAGGGTATATTCACCGGGGAGCTGTTTTTT.

Notes on this clone: One end of the junction does not line up with germline, which may come from a read error. V usage is TRBV7-9 and J usage is TRBJ1-2, with 9 bases identical to TRBD1. The CDR3 has 14 amino acids. Germline V gene lookup returns CDR1 SEHNR and CDR2 FQNEAQ (reference sequence). CDR3 nucleotides: TGTTCCAGCAGCTTAAGGGACAGGGACCATGGCTACACCTTC. It encodes CSSSLRDRDHGYTF.

V and J are TRBV7-3 and TRBJ2-1, with D perhaps TRBD1 (6 bases). The germline V gene has CDR1 SGHTA and CDR2 FQGTGA. CDR3 length equals 16 residues. Trimming removed 6 bases at V and 0 bases at J, with 15 bases between. The CDR3 loop reads CASSLTGRGSYNEQFF. The CDR3 DNA sequence: TGTGCCAGCAGTTTGACAGGAAGAGGCTCCTACAATGAGCAGTTCTTC.

The J gene is TRBJ2-5, the V gene TRBV6-5; no firm D call. CDR3 length equals 13 residues. Germline V gene lookup returns CDR1 MNHEY and CDR2 SVGAGI. V gave up 6 bases and J gave up 5 bases, with 13 bases separating them. Here the CDR3 DNA reads TGTGCCAGCAGGGCCCTTGTCCTGGAGACCCAGTACTTC. As protein: CASRALVLETQYF.

CDR3 sequence (DNA): TGCGCCAGCAGAATAGGCGGGGGGTACCAAGAGACCCAGTACTTC. Translating it yields CASRIGGGYQETQYF. The chain combines TRBV4-1 with TRBJ2-5; TRBD2 matches at 8 bases. CDR1 and CDR2 from the germline V gene are MGHRA and YSYEKL. This CDR3 is built from 15 residues. The V and J ends lost 6 bases and 0 bases, in that order; junction bases with no gene match: 6.

This rearrangement joins TRBV7-9 to TRBJ2-1; 10 positions match TRBD2. Germline trimming cut 6 bases from V and 2 bases from J; bases unmatched to any gene: 7. The CDR3 spans 16 residues. Germline loops: CDR1 SEHNR, CDR2 FQNEAQ (reference sequence). CDR3 protein: CASRQRTSGPYNEQFF. In DNA form, the CDR3 reads TGTGCCAGCAGACAAAGGACTAGCGGTCCCTACAATGAGCAGTTCTTC.

The rearrangement joins TRBV5-1 to TRBJ1-1; D gene uncertain. CDR1 and CDR2 from the germline V gene are SGHRS and YFSETQ. With 3 bases removed from V and 6 bases from J, the gap between germline ends came to 24 bases. This CDR3 has 17 amino acids. The CDR3 DNA is TGCGCCAGCAGCTCACAAATCGGACGGGAGAGGATCGCTGAAGCTTTCTTT. It yields the protein CASSSQIGRERIAEAFF.

V and J are TRBV19 and TRBJ2-7; TRBD2 agrees at 9 bases. V lost 4 bases, J lost 7 bases, and 8 bases stayed unmatched. CDR1 is LNHDA, CDR2 SQIVND, per germline (reference sequence). The CDR3 totals 14 residues. The CDR3 spells CASSRLAGLVEQYF. CDR3 sequence (DNA): TGTGCCAGTAGTAGGCTAGCGGGGTTGGTGGAGCAGTACTTC.

This clone was found a few times. The V and J genes are TRBV13 and TRBJ2-5, with 9 bases matching TRBD1. The DNA end is a closer match to TRBJ2-7, so the J assignment may be wrong. Germline values: CDR1 PRHDT, CDR2 FYEKMQ (reference sequence). The CDR3 sequence is 15 residues long. DNA for the CDR3: TGTGCCAGCAGCGCCAACAGGGGGCGTGCGTACGAGCAGTACTTC. Its protein product is CASSANRGRAYEQYF.

V usage is TRBV5-6 and J usage is TRBJ1-1, with D possibly being TRBD1 (6 bases). The V end lost 4 bases, the J end lost 4 bases, and 11 bases lay between the germline ends. The length of the CDR3 is 13 residues. Germline lookup yields CDR1 SGHDT and CDR2 YYEEEE. The CDR3 reads CASSRTGSTEAFF. The CDR3 DNA is TGTGCCAGCAGCCGAACAGGGAGCACTGAAGCTTTCTTT.

J is TRBJ2-3 and V is TRBV2, with TRBD2 as a possible D gene (6 bases). The length of the CDR3 is 13 residues. Trimming left V 4 bases short and J 2 bases short, with 7 bases between. CDR1 SNHLY and CDR2 FYNNEI come from the germline V gene. Written as DNA, the CDR3 is TGTGCCAGCAGTGGGGACTTCACAGATACGCAGTATTTT. This sequence encodes CASSGDFTDTQYF.

This chain links TRBV7-9 with TRBJ2-7; no clear D. This CDR3 is built from 11 residues. Germline CDR1 SEHNR, CDR2 FQNEAQ (reference sequence). Between the trimmed V and J ends, which lost 5 bases and 3 bases, there was a span of 5 bases. The DNA for the CDR3 is TGTGCCAGCAGCATTAACTACGAGCAGTACTTC. Its protein is CASSINYEQYF.

The genes are TRBV7-2 and TRBJ2-7, with D possibly TRBD2 on 5 matching bases. V lost 5 bases, J lost 4 bases, and 18 bases lay in between. From germline, CDR1 is SGHTA and CDR2 FQGNSA. The CDR3 consists of 15 residues. CDR3 sequence (DNA): TGTGCCAGCAGCCCCCCCGGCTGGACGGGGTACGAGCAGTACTTC. Translating gives CASSPPGWTGYEQYF.

The rearrangement links TRBV19 to TRBJ2-1; a possible D gene is TRBD2 (5 bases). Germline V gene lookup returns CDR1 LNHDA and CDR2 SQIVND (reference sequence). This CDR3 region has 14 residues. V was clipped by 8 bases and J by 0 bases, with 11 bases between them. Here the CDR3 DNA reads TGTGCCAGTCGTGCGGGTCCCTCCTACAATGAGCAGTTCTTC. Protein product: CASRAGPSYNEQFF.

This chain connects TRBV16 to TRBJ1-2; 9 nucleotides line up with TRBD1. The V segment lost 6 bases and the J segment 8 bases; nucleotides outside the gene matches: 7. The CDR3 runs to 13 residues. The germline V gene encodes CDR1 KGHSY and CDR2 FQNENV. CDR3 sequence (DNA): TGTGCCAGCAGACCGGGACAGGGTAGCGGCTACACCTTC. It encodes CASRPGQGSGYTF.

This chain uses TRBV6-5 with TRBJ2-7, with 7 positions matching TRBD1. CDR1 and CDR2 (germline): MNHEY, SVGAGI. After removal of 6 bases from V and 2 bases from J, the junction contained 10 bases not matched to a gene. The CDR3 is made up of 15 amino acids. This CDR3 is CASSPTGTVTYEQYF. The DNA of the CDR3 is TGTGCCAGCAGCCCCACCGGGACAGTGACCTACGAGCAGTACTTC.

The chain has TRBV25-1 and TRBJ2-2; TRBD1 aligns across 9 bases. Germline V CDR1 and CDR2: MGHDK, SYGVNS. The CDR3 extends over 17 amino acids. After removal of 2 bases from V and 4 bases from J, the junction contained 8 bases not matched to a gene. The CDR3 sequence: CASSEITGGLLTGELFF. In DNA form, the CDR3 reads TGTGCCAGCAGTGAAATCACAGGGGGCCTTCTCACCGGGGAGCTGTTTTTT.

The V call is TRBV5-6, the J call TRBJ1-1, with a tentative D call TRBD1 (6 bases). V lost 2 bases and J lost 4, with 12 bases in between. This CDR3 is built from 14 residues. Germline CDR1 is SGHDT and CDR2 is YYEEEE. CDR3 nucleotide sequence: TGTGCCAGCAGCTTTACAGGGCGGGTCACTGAAGCTTTCTTT. Translated, it gives CASSFTGRVTEAFF.

This chain uses TRBV5-6 with TRBJ2-7; 7 positions match TRBD1. CDR3 length: 15 residues. V dropped 0 bases and J dropped 3; count of bases not matched to a gene: 6. Per the germline V gene, CDR1 is SGHDT and CDR2 is YYEEEE. The CDR3: CASSLGRTGLYEQYF. The CDR3 nucleotides read TGTGCCAGCAGCTTGGGGAGGACAGGCCTCTACGAGCAGTACTTC.

The chain couples TRBV9 to TRBJ2-5, with D possibly being TRBD2 (6 bases). The germline V gene encodes CDR1 SGDLS and CDR2 YYNGEE. The CDR3 is 14 amino acids. The V gene lost 4 bases and the J gene lost 2 bases, with 12 bases spanning the gap. The CDR3 nucleotides are TGTGCCAGCAGCCCAGGGACTTATCAAGAGACCCAGTACTTC. Amino acid sequence: CASSPGTYQETQYF.

The chain is built from TRBV5-1 and TRBJ2-1, with 11 bases lining up with TRBD2. The CDR3 loop spans 17 amino acids. J gave up 15 bases and V 3 bases, and 20 bases lay outside the gene matches. Germline V lookup: CDR1 SGHRS, CDR2 YFSETQ. CDR3 protein: CASSYWAPASGRKGRFF. DNA of the CDR3: TGCGCCAGCAGCTATTGGGCCCCAGCTAGCGGGAGGAAGGGTCGGTTCTTC.